This T cell receptor (beta chain) was sequenced during a study of tissue T cells after allogeneic stem cell transplantation (dated by TCRdb to between 2020 and 2023). Background for the entire study: Every GVHD patient received a graft from a donor; four grafts were unmodified and three were CD34-selected to deplete T cells. In viably preserved blood and marrow, CD3+ T cells were flow-sorted if cell numbers allowed, whereas smaller samples went directly to DNA extraction. The study profiled TCR beta repertoires across many tissues from research autopsies of patients with and without GVHD, plus mouse models of GVHD. The human arm was a prospective observational study without blinding or randomization. Blood after death was drawn from a cardiac chamber or the inferior vena cava, and, when possible, marrow was aspirated from the iliac crest or spine. What the work shows at the level of the full study, not this receptor alone: Sampling depth was acknowledged as a limitation, and the patient cohort was both small and clinically heterogeneous. Within patients, how anatomically similar tissues were was a major factor shaping TCR repertoire composition, regardless of disease or transplant status. Only a few T cell clones appeared in more than one patient, yet motif-based clustering showed tissue-specific repertoire signatures that were shared between patients. The study did not establish which tissue TCRs were alloreactive or antigen-specific, and some clones may have been host cells that persisted. In both patients and mice, T cells from blood and spleen covered only a limited part of the TCR repertoire found in tissues.

To prepare the library, the immunoSEQ multiplex PCR assay was applied. Adaptive Biotechnologies performed the TCRbeta CDR3 sequencing at survey depth and reported CDR3 sequences, V/J genes, productive frequency and template counts. Amplification of TCR beta CDR3 regions was performed from genomic DNA rather than from RNA. As for the authors' bioinformatics: Pairwise repertoire overlap between tissues was quantified with Jensen-Shannon divergence, where 1 means complete divergence and 0 identical. Based on pairwise JSD values, tissues were grouped by single-linkage agglomerative hierarchical clustering, and the results were shown as dendrograms. GLIPH2 was run on all patient samples with simulation_depth 1000, kmer_min_depth 3, cdr3_length_cutoff 8, keeping groups with more than two unique CDR3s. A standardized tissue-overlap score extrapolated Jaccard GLIPH-group overlap across patients to a standard repertoire size of 1000 clones. To look at how diversity was associated with clinical or experimental variables, linear mixed-effect models were used, with tissue treated as a fixed effect and individual treated as a random effect. Sourced from immuneACCESS, this table was stored by TCRdb with only in-frame sequences that have V and J called. A share of the clones is absent; for the studies checked, an unresolved V gene accounts for under half, and the remainder has no known explanation. V and J calls plus clone size are reproduced from that table; the DNA served to infer D and trimming. The sample has about 690 clones on record, roughly 49% of them singletons. The ten top clones hold roughly a third of the sample.

Explained via the paper, the time point label denotes: human tissue collected at research (rapid) autopsy. Over a roughly 3-year period, seven adult allo-HCT recipients with steroid-refractory GVHD were prospectively enrolled in a research-autopsy study. Every GVHD patient had gastrointestinal GVHD and was given several lines of GVHD-directed therapy, and a few of the GVHD patients also had skin involvement. V sheds 3 bases and J sheds 6 bases, leaving 9 bases between their ends. Inclusive of the bounding cysteine and phenylalanine, the CDR3 is 13 residues long. Only the CDR3 DNA stays, 39 bases, in frame from base 1. CDR1 and CDR2, per the germline V gene, are SGHRS and YFSETQ. Turning to this clone: The target of this receptor is not known. The record has no base qualities; no much larger clone is one base away.

The chain uses TRBV5-1 and TRBJ2-2, and TRBD1 may be the D gene, going by 6 matching bases. Sequencing used blood, obtained at autopsy. This clonotype was sampled from a male patient older than 55 with steroid-refractory graft-versus-host disease after an allogeneic stem cell transplant. After a transplant, the graft donor may have provided part of the T cells. This receptor carries the CDR3 CASSYGQPGELFF. At the DNA level, the sequence is TGCGCCAGCAGCTACGGACAGCCCGGGGAGCTGTTTTTT.